One sample yielded the 8 T cell receptor beta chains listed below, sequenced in a study of shared clonotypes between healthy human individuals. The protocol was immunoSEQ multiplex PCR, while the TCRdb copy is restricted to in-frame clones and leaves out a portion. Altogether about 2.3 million clones are present, 85% to 95% being singletons, with the ten largest covering 0.39%. The sequenced sample consisted of naive CD4+ T cells from PBMCs. Stated subset: CD45RA+ positively selected. The receptors originated from a young man in good health. Some clones in this sample may be carry-over from other donors' samples.

The V and J genes are TRBV4-2 and TRBJ2-2; 12 nucleotides agree with TRBD2. V shed 0 bases, J shed 3 bases, and the junction held 2 bases outside the gene matches. Germline CDR1 LGHNA, CDR2 YNFKEQ. The CDR3 has 17 amino acids. CDR3 region: CASSQESSGRDTGELFF. The CDR3, as DNA: TGTGCCAGCAGCCAAGAGTCTAGCGGGAGGGACACCGGGGAGCTGTTTTTT.

For this clone: Other DNA sequences in the sample encode the same CDR3. The rearrangement uses TRBV11-2 and TRBJ1-1; D is unclear. Germline V lookup: CDR1 SGHAT, CDR2 FQNNGV. The ends were cut back, 5 bases at V and 1 base at J, with 8 bases in the middle. The length of the CDR3 is 13 residues. The CDR3, as DNA: TGTGCCAGCAGCCTTGGGCGGAACACTGAAGCTTTCTTT. Translation: CASSLGRNTEAFF. The full variable domain, completed using reference TRBV11-2 and TRBJ1-1, is EAGVAQSPRYKIIEKRQSVAFWCNPISGHATLYWYQQILGQGPKLLIQFQNNGVVDDSQLPKDRFSAERLKGVDSTLKIQPAKLEDSAVYLCASSLGRNTEAFFGQGTRLTVV.

The chain carries TRBV30 and TRBJ1-6; D gene ambiguous. CDR3 length: 13 amino acids. Trimming cost V 2 bases and J 7 bases, with 9 bases left between them. CDR1 and CDR2 from the germline V gene are GTSNPN and SVGIG (reference sequence). In nucleotides, the CDR3 is TGTGCCTGGAGTTACGGTCCAAATTCACCCCTCCACTTT. It yields the protein CAWSYGPNSPLHF.

This rearrangement joins TRBV6-1 to TRBJ2-1, with D possibly TRBD2 on 6 matching bases. The CDR3 totals 19 residues. The V and J ends lost 1 base and 5 bases respectively, with 24 bases between them. In germline, CDR1 is MNHNS, CDR2 SASEGT. The CDR3, as DNA: TGTGCCAGCAGTGAAGTTGGCCCGGGACTTAGCGGAGCAGACAATGAGCAGTTCTTC. The encoded protein is CASSEVGPGLSGADNEQFF.

The chain recombines TRBV18 with TRBJ2-7; TRBD1 matches at 7 bases. The V gene's germline CDR1 is KGHSH and CDR2 LQKENI. This CDR3 region has 13 residues. The trim removed 4 bases at V and 5 bases at J, leaving 5 bases unmatched. CDR3 coding DNA: TGTGCCAGCTCACATGACAGGGTCGACGAGCAGTACTTC. This codes for CASSHDRVDEQYF.

Concerning this clone: The sample has other DNA sequences that encode this CDR3 too. The chain employs TRBV6-5 and TRBJ1-5; D might be TRBD1 (5 bases). The V end lost 3 bases, the J end lost 2 bases, and 8 bases lay between the germline ends. Per germline, CDR1 MNHEY and CDR2 SVGAGI. The CDR3 is 14 amino acids. The CDR3 sequence is CASSYGGGNQPQHF. In nucleotides, the CDR3 is TGTGCCAGCAGTTATGGGGGAGGCAATCAGCCCCAGCATTTT.

The DNA of the CDR3 is TGTGCCAGCAGCCCGGGACAGGCCCCCTACAATGAGCAGTTCTTC. It encodes CASSPGQAPYNEQFF. The chain couples TRBV11-3 to TRBJ2-1; 8 nucleotides agree with TRBD1. V shed 5 bases and J 2 bases; nucleotides not matched to a gene: 5. CDR1 and CDR2 (germline): SGHNT, YENEEA. The length of the CDR3 is 15 residues.

The rearrangement uses TRBV6-6 and TRBJ1-1, with 7 nucleotides matching TRBD1. There are 14 residues in the CDR3. V dropped 4 bases and J dropped 1; count of bases not matched to a gene: 3. Germline V gives CDR1 MNHNY, CDR2 SVGAGI (reference sequence). Here the CDR3 reads CASSWDSQNTEAFF. The CDR3 DNA sequence: TGTGCCAGCAGTTGGGACAGCCAGAACACTGAAGCTTTCTTT.